The rows below give T cell receptor beta chains drawn from one sample of a study of blood T cell repertoires in COVID-19. The table came from immunoSEQ multiplex PCR; TCRdb's copy has only in-frame clones and leaves some out. The sample consists of 230,000 or so clones, approximately 89% of them appearing once. The sequenced sample was PBMCs or T cells enriched from blood (not recorded which). The receptors originated from a woman aged 40 to 50 with acute COVID-19. Each CDR3 is given with its conserved first and last residue. Fields, in order: J gene, V gene, clone size, D gene, CDR3 DNA, CDR3 protein. D genes are given only for firm matches. Only part of the rows carry a size: once, few, many, or a class if the clone is expanded.

TRBJ1-2	TRBV19	NA	NA	TGTGCCAGTAGCCTAAGGGGAGGGAATGGCTACACCTTC	CASSLRGGNGYTF
TRBJ1-6	TRBV2	NA	TRBD1	TGTGCCAGCATGAGGAACAGGGGAAATTCACCCCTCCACTTT	CASMRNRGNSPLHF
TRBJ2-2	TRBV9	NA	NA	TGTGCCAGCAGCGCACTTCCGAGGACAAGGGCATCTACCGGGGAGCTGTTTTTT	CASSALPRTRASTGELFF
TRBJ1-1	TRBV12-2	NA	NA	TGTGCAAGTCGCTTAGTCGATTTAGGTGGAGTTAACGGAGCTTTCTTT	CASRLVDLGGVNGAFF
TRBJ1-3	TRBV5-4	once	NA	TGTGCCAGCAGCTTGTCAGGGGCGGCAGGAAACACCATATATTTT	CASSLSGAAGNTIYF
TRBJ2-2	TRBV7-9	NA	TRBD1	TGTGCCAGCAGCACCCGGGACAGGGACACCGGGGAGCTGTTTTTT	CASSTRDRDTGELFF
TRBJ1-6	TRBV24-1	NA	TRBD1	TGTGCCACTCCGGCAGGGGGCAAATCACCCCTCCACTTT	CATPAGGKSPLHF
TRBJ1-2	TRBV19	NA	TRBD1	TGTGCCAGTAGGGAACAGGGGTTCCATGGCTACACCTTC	CASREQGFHGYTF
TRBJ1-4	TRBV30	NA	NA	TGTGCCTGGATGGTCCGGAATGAAAAACTGTTTTTT	CAWMVRNEKLFF
TRBJ1-4	TRBV18	NA	NA	TGTGCCTCCCAATCCGGGTTACTTACTGAAAAACTGTTTTTT	CASQSGLLTEKLFF
TRBJ2-3	TRBV5-6	NA	NA	TGTGCCAGCAGCCTGGGACTTAATACGCAGTATTTT	CASSLGLNTQYF
TRBJ2-7	TRBV7-8	NA	TRBD1	TGTGCCAGCAGCTTGGACAGGGGGTACGAGCAGTACTTC	CASSLDRGYEQYF
TRBJ2-3	TRBV5-8	NA	NA	TGTGCCAGCAGCTCCCGGGGGGCCCCTGTGGGTACGCAGTATTTT	CASSSRGAPVGTQYF
TRBJ2-3	TRBV30	NA	NA	TGTGCCCGGCGCGGCAGGGCAGATACGCAGTATTTT	CARRGRADTQYF
TRBJ1-2	TRBV28	NA	NA	TGTGCCAGCAGTTTATCGGGGGATGGCTACACCTTC	CASSLSGDGYTF
TRBJ2-3	TRBV7-2	NA	TRBD2	TGTGCCAGCAGCTTTAGCGGGAGTTTTTCAGATACGCAGTATTTT	CASSFSGSFSDTQYF
TRBJ1-5	TRBV3-1/TRBV3-2	once	NA	TGTGCCAGCAGCCAAGATCCCAGGCTTAGCAATCAGCCCCAGCATTTT	CASSQDPRLSNQPQHF
TRBJ2-3	TRBV5-1	few	TRBD1	TGCGCCAGCAGCACGACAGGGAACACAGATACGCAGTATTTT	CASSTTGNTDTQYF
TRBJ2-5	TRBV7-2	once	TRBD2	TGTGCCAGCAGCTTGGGGGGGGTCGGACAAGAGACCCAGTACTTC	CASSLGGVGQETQYF
TRBJ2-3	TRBV4-1	NA	TRBD2	TGCGCCAGCAGCCTCGGACTAGCGATCACAGATACGCAGTATTTT	CASSLGLAITDTQYF
TRBJ1-4	TRBV10-3	NA	NA	TGTGCCATCAGTGAGTGGGGCACTAATGAAAAACTGTTTTTT	CAISEWGTNEKLFF
TRBJ2-3	TRBV4-1	NA	NA	TGCGCCAGCAGCCAAGAACACGGATTAGCCGGCGATACGCAGTATTTT	CASSQEHGLAGDTQYF
TRBJ2-3	TRBV5-1	NA	TRBD2	TGCGCCAGCAGCTTGGCGACTAGCGGGTTTATTACAGATACGCAGTATTTT	CASSLATSGFITDTQYF
TRBJ1-2	TRBV5-1	NA	NA	TGCGCCAGCAGCTTGGGTCAGGCCTACAACGATGGCTACACCTTC	CASSLGQAYNDGYTF
TRBJ1-2	TRBV10-3	NA	TRBD1	TGTGCCATCAGTGAGTCGACAGGGAAACGGGGCTACACCTTC	CAISESTGKRGYTF
TRBJ1-2	TRBV27	once	NA	TGTGCCAGCAGTTTGCGGTTTGGGGCCTATGGCTACACCTTC	CASSLRFGAYGYTF
TRBJ2-1	TRBV11-2	once	NA	TGTGCCAGCAGCTTACCAGAAAAGGGCGGGAACAATGAGCAGTTCTTC	CASSLPEKGGNNEQFF
TRBJ2-5	TRBV7-6	NA	TRBD1	TGTGCCAGCAGCACGAACAGGGGGCTCCAAGAGACCCAGTACTTC	CASSTNRGLQETQYF
TRBJ1-2	TRBV18	few	TRBD1	TGTGCCAGCTCACCAAAACAGGGGTTTGGCTACACCTTC	CASSPKQGFGYTF
TRBJ2-1	TRBV6-5	NA	NA	TGTGCCAGCAGAGGGTGGGGAGGATCCTACAATGAGCAGTTCTTC	CASRGWGGSYNEQFF
TRBJ2-5	TRBV11-3	NA	NA	TGTGCCAGCAGCTTAGTACTAGCTAAGGAGACCCAGTACTTC	CASSLVLAKETQYF
TRBJ1-1	TRBV29-1	NA	TRBD1	TGCAGCGTTGGGACAGGGCTGACTGAAGCTTTCTTT	CSVGTGLTEAFF
TRBJ2-7	TRBV6-5	NA	NA	TGTGCCAGCAGTTACCGGGGGCGGACTAGTGCCTACGAGCAGTACTTC	CASSYRGRTSAYEQYF
TRBJ2-1	TRBV5-1	NA	TRBD1	TGCGCCAGCAGCCCGGGACAGGGAAGCTACAATGAGCAGTTCTTC	CASSPGQGSYNEQFF
TRBJ1-5	TRBV10-3	NA	NA	TGTGCCATCAGTGAGTCGAGCCTACGTGATCAGCCCCAGCATTTT	CAISESSLRDQPQHF
TRBJ1-4	TRBV5-1	NA	NA	TGCGCCAGCAGCCCCGGGGGTAATGAAAAACTGTTTTTT	CASSPGGNEKLFF
TRBJ1-5	TRBV4-3	NA	TRBD1	TGCGCCAGCAGCCAGGACAGGGGTTATCAGCCCCAGCATTTT	CASSQDRGYQPQHF
TRBJ2-1	TRBV9	NA	TRBD2	TGTGCCAGCAGCCGGACTAGCGGGGGGATAGGGGAGCAGTTCTTC	CASSRTSGGIGEQFF
TRBJ2-1	TRBV5-1	NA	TRBD2	TGCGCCAGCAGGCATACTAGCGGTAATGAGCAGTTCTTC	CASRHTSGNEQFF
TRBJ1-2	TRBV5-5	NA	NA	TGTGCCAGCAGCCCCGTTTATGGGGGAGGAAACTATGGCTACACCTTC	CASSPVYGGGNYGYTF
TRBJ1-2	TRBV5-4	NA	TRBD1	TGTGCCAGCAGCTTGGGGATTGACAGGGGAGACGGTGGCTACACCTTC	CASSLGIDRGDGGYTF
TRBJ1-1	TRBV7-8	NA	TRBD1	TGTGCCAGCAGCCCGGAGGGGGCAGGGCGTCCTAAGGAAGCTTTCTTT	CASSPEGAGRPKEAFF
TRBJ1-2	TRBV19	NA	TRBD1	TGTGCCAGTTGGGACAGGGGAGGAGGCTATGGCTACACCTTC	CASWDRGGGYGYTF
TRBJ2-1	TRBV25-1	once	TRBD2	TGTGCCAGCAGTCGGGCTAGCGGGGTTAACAATGAGCAGTTCTTC	CASSRASGVNNEQFF
TRBJ2-5	TRBV6-6	NA	TRBD2	TGTGCCAGCAGGCCCGGACTAGCGCTTTTCCAAGAGACCCAGTACTTC	CASRPGLALFQETQYF
TRBJ1-1	TRBV19	few	TRBD1	TGTGCCAGTAGTATAGATCGGACAGGGGCTGAAGCTTTCTTT	CASSIDRTGAEAFF
TRBJ2-3	TRBV18	NA	TRBD2	TGTGCCAGCTCGCCGGGACTAGGGACTACAGATACGCAGTATTTT	CASSPGLGTTDTQYF
TRBJ1-2	TRBV4-1	NA	TRBD1	TGCGCCAGCAGCCAAGCGGGACAGGGGGGATACGGCTACACCTTC	CASSQAGQGGYGYTF
TRBJ2-3	TRBV7-2	NA	TRBD2	TGTGCCAGCAGCAACCCCGGGACGGGAGGGCAAACAGATACGCAGTATTTT	CASSNPGTGGQTDTQYF
TRBJ1-2	TRBV12-3/TRBV12-4	few	NA	TGTGCCAGCAGCATTAACAGTGGCTACACCTTC	CASSINSGYTF
TRBJ2-1	TRBV6-2/TRBV6-3	NA	TRBD2	TGTGCCAGCAGCACCACTAGCGGGAGAGTGGGTGAGCAGTTCTTC	CASSTTSGRVGEQFF
TRBJ2-2	TRBV5-1	NA	TRBD2	TGCGCCAGCAGCTCGACTAGCGGGGTTATCGGGGAGCTGTTTTTT	CASSSTSGVIGELFF
TRBJ1-1	TRBV5-1	NA	NA	TGCGCCAGCAGCTTGGCTCAGAAAACTGAAGCTTTCTTT	CASSLAQKTEAFF
TRBJ2-1	TRBV7-9	NA	TRBD2	TGTGCCAGCAGCTCGGGACTAGCGGCAGAGCAGTTCTTC	CASSSGLAAEQFF
TRBJ1-6	TRBV10-2	NA	TRBD1	TGCGCCAGCAGTGATCCGACAGGGGGCTCCTATAATTCACCCCTCCACTTT	CASSDPTGGSYNSPLHF
TRBJ1-2	TRBV29-1	NA	NA	TGCAGCGCCCAGGGAGGGGATGGCTACACCTTC	CSAQGGDGYTF
TRBJ2-2	TRBV4-1	NA	TRBD2	TGCGCCAGCAGCCAAGATGGGAGCGGGAGGGCAAACGCCGGGGAGCTGTTTTTT	CASSQDGSGRANAGELFF